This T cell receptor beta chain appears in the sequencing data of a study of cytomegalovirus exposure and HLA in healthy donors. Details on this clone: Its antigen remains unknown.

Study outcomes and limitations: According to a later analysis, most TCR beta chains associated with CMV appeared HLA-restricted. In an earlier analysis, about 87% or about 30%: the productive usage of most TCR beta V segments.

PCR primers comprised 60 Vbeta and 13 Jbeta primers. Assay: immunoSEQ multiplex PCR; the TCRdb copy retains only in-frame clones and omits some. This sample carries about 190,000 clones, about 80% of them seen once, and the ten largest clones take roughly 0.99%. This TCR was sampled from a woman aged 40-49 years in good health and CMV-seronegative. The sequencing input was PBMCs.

CDR3 residues: CASSVGHAYGNTIYF. Here the CDR3 DNA reads TGTGCCAGCAGTGTGGGGCATGCCTATGGAAACACCATATATTTT. V and J are TRBV6-1 and TRBJ1-3, with D perhaps TRBD1 (5 bases). This CDR3 comprises 15 residues. V lost 4 bases, J lost 3 bases, and 13 bases lay in between. CDR1 and CDR2 from the germline V gene are MNHNS and SASEGT.